This T cell receptor (beta chain) stems from a study of blood T cell repertoires in COVID-19. The table came from immunoSEQ multiplex PCR; TCRdb's copy has only in-frame clones and leaves some out. The sample yields some 180,000 clones, around 89% seen once. Germline CDR1 is SQVTM and CDR2 is ANQGSEA. The CDR3 is 11 amino acids. The V and J ends lost 6 bases and 6 bases respectively, with 12 bases between them. The J gene is TRBJ2-7, the V gene TRBV29-1; D may be TRBD2 (5 bases). The source material was peripheral blood. The source of this sequence is a man aged 50-59 years who had recovered from COVID-19. DNA for the CDR3: TGCAGCGTCGGTCCCGCGGGCGAGCAGTACTTC. Translation gives CSVGPAGEQYF.